The present T cell receptor (beta chain) was sequenced within a study of blood T cells in healthy people across ages. Findings and limits, study-wide: There was no known CMV status for donors, so expanded clonotype changes were possibly confounded. Roughly linearly, TCR beta diversity per million T cells fell as age increased.

The CDR3 totals 15 residues. The ends lost 3 bases at V and 6 bases at J; junction bases unmatched: 5. This clonotype was seen a single time. Its specificity is not known. Caucasian, healthy and from Russia, the donors were aged between about 6 and 100. Each sample yielded at least 6 million isolated PBMCs. Then a second PCR, running roughly 6 to 12 cycles, was carried out with a sample-barcoded 5' primer and a J-beta primer mix. TCRdb re-called the 5' RACE reads with MiXCR, one entry per CDR3 protein. The sample holds roughly 900,000 distinct CDR3 sequences, around 49% seen once. This TCR was recovered from a man in his thirties or forties in good health. This rearrangement joins TRBV12-3 or TRBV12-4 to TRBJ2-4; TRBD2 matches at 10 bases. The sequencing input was blood. CDR3 sequence reads: CASSLTLAGRNIQYF. Here the CDR3 DNA reads TGTGCCAGCAGTTTGACACTAGCGGGGAGAAACATTCAGTACTTC.